This record covers a single T cell receptor (beta chain). The data were obtained in a study of blood T cell repertoires in COVID-19. Study summary: The origin of the acute and convalescent COVID-19 samples was the United States, Italy and Spain.

TCRdb's copy holds only in-frame clones and misses some; the assay was immunoSEQ multiplex PCR. The table shows about 310,000 clones, with around 84% occurring only once. The CDR3 is 17 residues long. Trimming cost V 4 bases and J 1 base, with 18 bases left between them. Germline V gene data show CDR1 as KGHDR and CDR2 as SFDVKD. The study recruited people aged roughly 18 to 89 years across 20 to 30 US areas. A PCR-confirmed or clinician-diagnosed COVID-19 case had contacted exposed participants within 2 weeks of entry. The specimen was PBMCs or T cells enriched from blood (not recorded which). This chain joins TRBV24-1 and TRBJ2-5, with D perhaps matching TRBD1 (7 bases). This TCR was recovered from a woman aged 25 to 39 who had been exposed to COVID-19. CDR3 amino acids: CATSDARRGRSQETQYF. The DNA for the CDR3 is TGTGCCACCAGTGACGCCAGGAGGGGGCGGTCCCAAGAGACCCAGTACTTC.